This TCR beta chain was identified during a study of cytomegalovirus exposure and HLA in healthy donors. The PCR was carried out with 60 Vbeta primers and 13 Jbeta primers. TCRdb's table, derived via immunoSEQ multiplex PCR, lists solely in-frame clones and lacks some. The profile shows about 190,000 clones, 82% of them singletons. As to this clone: The antigen remains undetermined.

Study-wide results and limits: Later on, a genetic analysis was performed. It linked a missense variant in DCLRE1C with V- and J-gene trimming of TCR beta. In a later analysis, TCR association rates varied by HLA locus: DRB1 most, HLA-C fewest.

The CDR3 length is 16 residues. After removal of 4 bases from V and 8 bases from J, the junction contained 13 bases not matched to a gene. Germline CDR1 is LNHDA and CDR2 is SQIVND (reference sequence). The material sequenced was PBMCs. The genes are TRBV19 and TRBJ1-1, with TRBD1 matching over 10 bases. The origin of this receptor is a woman younger than 30 in good health and CMV-seronegative. Written as DNA, the CDR3 is TGTGCCAGTAGTACCCGTGATTTGGGACAGGGGCCCGAAGCTTTCTTT. The encoded protein is CASSTRDLGQGPEAFF.